The source of this T cell receptor (beta chain) is a study of shared clonotypes between healthy human individuals. The method was immunoSEQ multiplex PCR; TCRdb's version includes in-frame clones alone and lacks a portion of them. The table lists roughly 2.5 million clones, approximately 94% of them singletons, with under 0.15% in the top ten. None of the donors, who were healthy HIV-negative adults, had recently had acute infections or vaccinations. Into CD45RA+ naive and CD45RA-negative memory subsets, the CD4+ cells were split. This CDR3 is built from 14 residues. Trimming removed 4 bases from V and 6 bases from J, with 16 bases in between. CDR1 and CDR2 from the germline V gene are SGHTA and FQGNSA.

The chain combines TRBV7-2 with TRBJ2-7; D gene ambiguous. This receptor was taken from a young man in good health. Sequenced: naive CD4+ T cells sorted from blood. This sample's subset: CD45RA+ positively selected. CDR3 in DNA: TGTGCCAGCAGCTCCGATATGGTTAGCAGCGAGCAGTACTTC. This translates into CASSSDMVSSEQYF.